The clone carrying this T cell receptor beta chain was counted once. Original processing notes: Reference gene primers were amplified, and this amplification served to estimate nucleated cell counts. Clones were read by immunoSEQ multiplex PCR, and TCRdb kept only the in-frame ones, dropping some. For V, J and clone size, that table is used; D and trimming come from the DNA. The sample includes over 200,000 clones, 80% of them seen just once. This record belongs to a study of blood T cell repertoires in COVID-19. Background on the study: Specimens from acute and convalescent COVID-19 originated in the United States, Italy and Spain. In each case, the material was cDNA or gDNA derived from T cells, B-cell-depleted T cells, or PBMCs.

V lost 1 base and J 5 bases, leaving 15 bases between the germline ends. Germline V gene data show CDR1 as LGHDT and CDR2 as YNNKEL (reference sequence). The CDR3 contains 16 residues. The TCR originated in a human donor in a cohort sampled during active COVID-19. The V gene is TRBV3-1 (or the pseudogene TRBV3-2), the J gene TRBJ2-4; unclear D gene. Sequenced sample: peripheral blood. The CDR3 region has the DNA TGTGCCAGCAGCCAAGTCCCCGAGACAACTCAAAACATTCAGTACTTC. Residues: CASSQVPETTQNIQYF.